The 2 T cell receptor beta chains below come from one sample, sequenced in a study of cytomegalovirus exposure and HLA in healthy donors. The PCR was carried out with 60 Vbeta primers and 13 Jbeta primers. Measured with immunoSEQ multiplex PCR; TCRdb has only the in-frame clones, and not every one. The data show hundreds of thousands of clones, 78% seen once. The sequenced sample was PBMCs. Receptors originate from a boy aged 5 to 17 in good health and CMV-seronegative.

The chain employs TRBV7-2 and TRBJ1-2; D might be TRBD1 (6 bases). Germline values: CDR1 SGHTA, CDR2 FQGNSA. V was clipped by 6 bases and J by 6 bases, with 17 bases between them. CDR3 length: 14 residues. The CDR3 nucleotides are TGTGCCAGCAGTCGACGGCAGGGGTCGGATGGCTACACCTTC. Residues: CASSRRQGSDGYTF.

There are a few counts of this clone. CDR3 sequence reads: CASTGYRGSTDTQYF. The CDR3 DNA follows: TGTGCCAGCACAGGGTATCGCGGCTCCACAGATACGCAGTATTTT. The J gene is TRBJ2-3, the V gene TRBV6-1; possibly TRBD1 for D (5 bases). Germline CDR1 and CDR2: MNHNS and SASEGT. CDR3 length: 15 residues. V dropped 7 bases and J dropped 2 bases, with 16 bases sitting between them.